This note documents a single T cell receptor beta chain sequence. Its antigen is not yet known. No much larger clone is present one base from it, and per-base qualities are unavailable. The sample originates from a study of blood T cell repertoires in COVID-19 (dated by TCRdb to the early 2020s). Broadly, across the study: Collaborator samples came from the United States, Italy and Spain and covered acute and convalescent phases of COVID-19. The prospective study material was composed of cDNA or gDNA derived from T cells, B-cell-depleted T cells, or PBMCs. Subjects who had been exposed to COVID-19, were actively infected with it, or had recovered from it provided the deeply sampled blood TCRbeta repertoires that made up the dataset. A freely available public database, intended as a resource for researchers studying the immune response to SARS-CoV-2, is where the repertoires were released. The samples were drawn from the first 160 participants of the ongoing ImmuneRACE study and from 950 to 1,500 subjects provided by 6 global collaborators. Nearly every sample came with metadata listing a de-identified subject ID, COVID-19 status, age in years and sex. Where HLA class I and class II types were available, the types were taken from metadata supplied by the sample provider, not from assay-based typing. Overall study outcomes, separate from this receptor: Clinical and demographic metadata were provided uncurated, with the amount varying by source and participant.

V drops 1 base and J drops 2 bases, leaving 14 bases in between. Looking up the germline V gene yields CDR1 SGHAT and CDR2 FQNNGV. The CDR3, from cysteine to phenylalanine, totals 17 residues. Just the 51-base CDR3 DNA is kept, in frame starting at base 1. TCRbeta CDR3 regions were amplified from genomic DNA using the immunoSEQ Assay, a bias-controlled multiplex PCR. As for the authors' bioinformatics: The number of nucleated cells in each sample was estimated by amplification of reference gene primers within the assay. To quantify the absolute abundance of each unique TCRbeta CDR3 rearrangement, sequence reads were collapsed and filtered. Productive Simpson clonality was computed per sample as the square root of Simpson's diversity index over productive rearrangements. What TCRdb holds here is the immuneACCESS table cut down to in-frame rearrangements. Part of the clones is not present; checked against another copy, under half of the missing clones reflect an unresolved V gene, and the others are unexplained. Clone size and V and J calls were adopted from that table, with D and trimming inferred from the DNA. This sample has fewer than 150,000 clones in its table, and around 79% of those were observed once. The ten biggest clones cover about 2.3% of the sample.

Each collaborating institution followed its own protocols to collect whole blood in K2EDTA tubes. For TCRbeta analysis, collaborator samples were shipped as frozen whole blood, as isolated PBMCs, or as DNA extracted from either sample type. The chain is encoded by TRBV11-2 joined to TRBJ1-4, with no confident D gene call. The clonotype comes from a man aged 65 to 79 with acute or convalescent COVID-19. Material: peripheral blood. The DNA sequence reads TGTGCCAGCAGCTTAGTTCGGGTTAGCAATACTAATGAAAAACTGTTTTTT. It translates as CASSLVRVSNTNEKLFF.